The next 15 T cell receptor beta chains were all read from a single sample in a study of CD4 T cells in relation to SARS-CoV-2 and coronaviruses. Which antigens these TCRs recognize remains unknown. CD4+ T cells from unexposed donors were obtained before the COVID-19 pandemic (2011-2018). Isolation of CD4+ T cells took place after nine to ten days in culture. Here immunoSEQ multiplex PCR was the method, and the copy in TCRdb shows in-frame clones only, minus some. The repertoire consists of more than 15,000 clones, with over 70% occurring once and the leading ten covering 21%. The specimen was CD4+ T cells from PBMCs, cultured in vitro. These receptors came from a human donor in good health.

J is TRBJ2-1 and V is TRBV9, with 7 positions matching TRBD2. Per germline, CDR1 SGDLS and CDR2 YYNGEE. J was trimmed by 1 base and V by 4 bases; bases with no gene match: 11. The CDR3 length is 17 residues. The CDR3 spells CASSIGGSGPSYNEQFF. The DNA for the CDR3 is TGTGCCAGCAGCATCGGGGGTAGCGGGCCGTCCTACAATGAGCAGTTCTTC. Filled out from reference TRBV9 and TRBJ2-1, the complete variable domain reads DSGVTQTPKHLITATGQRVTLRCSPRSGDLSVYWYQQSLDQGLQFLIQYYNGEERAKGNILERFSAQQFPDLHSELNLSSLELGDSALYFCASSIGGSGPSYNEQFFGPGTRLTVL.

This clone appeared a few times. This chain joins TRBV24-1 and TRBJ2-5; D is uncertain. Germline-derived CDR1 and CDR2 are KGHDR and SFDVKD. CDR3 size: 13 residues. Trimming stripped 2 bases from V and 1 base from J, with 4 bases between. CDR3 region: CATSDSAQETQYF. The CDR3 DNA reads TGTGCCACCAGTGATTCGGCCCAAGAGACCCAGTACTTC.

The chain employs TRBV7-2 and TRBJ1-2; possibly TRBD1 for D (6 bases). V shed 5 bases and J shed 6 bases, with 16 bases lying between them. CDR3 length: 14 amino acids. The germline V gene encodes CDR1 SGHTA and CDR2 FQGNSA. CDR3 in DNA: TGTGCCAGCAGCCTCTCCCACGGGACAAATGGCTACACCTTC. Translated: CASSLSHGTNGYTF.

V gene TRBV19 combines with J gene TRBJ2-3, with 8 bases matching TRBD2. V was clipped by 6 bases and J by 1 base; unmatched bases: 3. Germline V gene sequence: CDR1 LNHDA, CDR2 SQIVND (reference sequence). The CDR3 is made up of 14 amino acids. The CDR3 nucleotides read TGTGCCAGTAGCCCACTAGCGGGCACAGATACGCAGTATTTT. It yields the protein CASSPLAGTDTQYF.

The gene calls are TRBV19 and TRBJ1-1; 8 bases match TRBD1. The CDR3 is 13 amino acids. Losses at the gene ends were 7 bases for V and 7 bases for J; bases not matched to a gene: 8. The germline V gene has CDR1 LNHDA and CDR2 SQIVND (reference sequence). CDR3 sequence: CASNHRDRSEAFF. CDR3 sequence (DNA): TGTGCCAGTAATCATCGGGACAGGAGTGAAGCTTTCTTT.

This chain links TRBV19 with TRBJ2-7; D is uncertain. CDR1 and CDR2 (germline): LNHDA, SQIVND (reference sequence). The CDR3 has 14 amino acids. V lost 5 bases and J lost 3, with 14 bases in between. CDR3 protein: CASSDRYMVYEQYF. DNA for the CDR3: TGTGCCAGTAGTGACCGCTATATGGTCTACGAGCAGTACTTC.

The V gene is TRBV5-4, the J gene TRBJ1-2, with D maybe TRBD1 (6 bases). Between the trimmed V and J ends, which lost 1 base and 3 bases, there was a span of 13 bases. The CDR3 is made up of 15 amino acids. Per germline, CDR1 SGHNT and CDR2 YYREEE (reference sequence). In DNA, the CDR3 is TGTGCCAGCAGCTTGAAAAGGGGGTTTGACTATGGCTACACCTTC. Its protein product is CASSLKRGFDYGYTF.

The rearrangement joins TRBV28 to TRBJ2-1; 8 nucleotides align to TRBD2. The CDR3 has 16 residues. With V trimmed by 8 bases and J by 2 bases, 11 bases remained unmatched. Germline assignment: CDR1 MDHEN and CDR2 SYDVKM. The CDR3 is CASLGLAGLTYNEQFF. CDR3 nucleotide sequence: TGTGCCAGCCTAGGGTTAGCGGGGCTCACCTACAATGAGCAGTTCTTC.

The CDR3 loop reads CSARDAHTF. The CDR3, as DNA: TGCAGTGCTAGAGATGCTCACACCTTC. This chain links TRBV20-1 with TRBJ1-2; D not resolved. The germline V gene has CDR1 DFQATT and CDR2 SNEGSKA (reference sequence). This CDR3 is 9 amino acids long. Between the trimmed V and J ends, which lost 0 bases and 12 bases, there was a span of 5 bases.

The chain carries TRBV11-3 and TRBJ2-7, with 7 bases identical to TRBD2. CDR1 is SGHNT and CDR2 is YENEEA in the germline V gene. The ends lost 1 base at V and 0 bases at J; junction bases unmatched: 0. The CDR3 loop spans 14 amino acids. The CDR3: CASSLGGSSYEQYF. The CDR3 bases are TGTGCCAGCAGCTTAGGCGGGAGCTCCTACGAGCAGTACTTC.

The chain joins TRBV7-9 to TRBJ1-2, with 7 bases that match TRBD1. The CDR3 has 14 residues. Germline V gene sequence: CDR1 SEHNR, CDR2 FQNEAQ (reference sequence). V shed 1 base, J shed 6 bases, and the junction held 5 bases outside the gene matches. As DNA, the CDR3 is TGTGCCAGCAGCTTAGAGGGCAGGGGGGATGGCTACACCTTC. Translating gives CASSLEGRGDGYTF.

V is TRBV18 and J is TRBJ1-5; D is uncertain. The CDR3 spans 16 residues. Germline V gives CDR1 KGHSH, CDR2 LQKENI. V shed 5 bases and J shed 3 bases, with 17 bases lying between them. The CDR3 DNA reads TGTGCCAGCTCATCGGGCTTACTTGTTGACAATCAGCCCCAGCATTTT. It is translated as CASSSGLLVDNQPQHF.

The chain joins TRBV19 to TRBJ1-3; D not resolved. Germline V lookup: CDR1 LNHDA, CDR2 SQIVND (reference sequence). This CDR3 spans 14 amino acids. V was pared by 5 bases and J by 0 bases, with 8 bases between. CDR3 residues: CASSRAVSGNTIYF. DNA for the CDR3: TGTGCCAGTAGTCGCGCAGTCTCTGGAAACACCATATATTTT.

The chain combines TRBV7-2 with TRBJ1-3, with D possibly TRBD1 on 6 matching bases. V gave up 1 base and J gave up 0 bases, with 10 bases separating them. This CDR3 is built from 16 residues. Germline values: CDR1 SGHTA, CDR2 FQGNSA. Here the CDR3 DNA reads TGTGCCAGCAGCTTAGTGGGGGCGAACTCTGGAAACACCATATATTTT. It translates to CASSLVGANSGNTIYF.

The J gene is TRBJ2-3, the V gene TRBV5-1; possibly TRBD2 for D (5 bases). V lost 2 bases and J 2 bases, leaving 12 bases between the germline ends. Looked up from germline, CDR1 is SGHRS and CDR2 is YFSETQ. The CDR3 runs to 15 residues. CDR3 amino acids: CASSFNGRVTDTQYF. The CDR3 coding sequence is TGCGCCAGCAGCTTTAACGGGCGGGTCACAGATACGCAGTATTTT.